The 8 T cell receptor beta chains below were found in one sample sequenced in a study of beta chain features in type 1 diabetes. Sequencing targeted expressed TCRB transcripts, as all isolated RNA had been reverse transcribed. The data were produced by immunoSEQ multiplex PCR, yet TCRdb's version contains in-frame clones alone and is incomplete. Here the sample spans fewer than 350,000 clones, 8% being singletons. The specimen was central memory CD4+ T cells from blood. These receptor sequences come from a woman under 30 in good health.

This clone was detected only a few times. The chain has TRBV28 and TRBJ1-3, with a possible D match to TRBD1 (5 bases). With 4 bases removed from V and 2 bases from J, the gap between germline ends came to 21 bases. The germline V gene has CDR1 MDHEN and CDR2 SYDVKM. This CDR3 has 18 residues. The CDR3 reads CASSWLVRLGVTGNTIYF. The CDR3 DNA follows: TGTGCCAGCAGTTGGCTCGTTCGACTGGGGGTAACTGGAAACACCATATATTTT. The full variable domain, in which reference TRBV28 and TRBJ1-3 provide the parts outside the CDR3, is DVKVTQSSRYLVKRTGEKVFLECVQDMDHENMFWYRQDPGLGLRLIYFSYDVKMKEKGDIPEGYSVSREKKERFSLILESASTNQTSMYLCASSWLVRLGVTGNTIYFGEGSWLTVV.

This clone was observed a handful of times. The chain employs TRBV19 and TRBJ2-1; tentatively, D is TRBD1 or TRBD2 (5 bases each). Germline-derived CDR1 and CDR2 are LNHDA and SQIVND (reference sequence). CDR3 length equals 15 residues. V lost 3 bases to trimming and J lost 8 bases, with 17 bases between them. CDR3 coding DNA: TGTGCCAGTAGTATTCAGGGAGCCGTCGGCTATGAGCAGTTCTTC. It is translated as CASSIQGAVGYEQFF.

This clone was counted ten times or more. The chain carries TRBV5-8 and TRBJ2-7; D might be TRBD1 (5 bases). This CDR3 has 13 residues. Trimming stripped 3 bases from V and 4 bases from J, with 11 bases between. The germline CDR1 and CDR2 sequences are SGHTS and YDEGEE. CDR3 protein: CASSSLTAYEQYV. For the CDR3, the DNA is TGTGCCAGCAGCTCATTGACAGCATACGAGCAGTACGTC.

This sequence joins TRBV30 and TRBJ2-2, with D hard to call. V dropped 2 bases and J dropped 4 bases, with 2 bases sitting between them. Germline V gives CDR1 GTSNPN, CDR2 SVGIG (reference sequence). The CDR3 is 11 amino acids. CDR3 nucleotides: TGTGCCTGGAGTCCCACCGGGGAGCTGTTTTTT. Translating it yields CAWSPTGELFF.

This chain uses TRBV7-9 with TRBJ2-3; TRBD1 matches 7 bases. V lost 5 bases, J lost 2 bases, and 7 bases stayed unmatched. This CDR3 comprises 15 residues. CDR1 is SEHNR and CDR2 is FQNEAQ in the germline V gene (reference sequence). The CDR3 here is CASSPGQFFTDTQYF. The CDR3 DNA sequence: TGTGCCAGCAGCCCGGGACAGTTTTTCACAGATACGCAGTATTTT.

The chain uses TRBV23-1 and TRBJ2-7, with D tentatively TRBD2 (6 bases). TRBV23-1 is treated as an ORF (open reading frame) with a function not yet certain. The V end was cut by 11 bases, the J end by 2 bases, with 13 bases between. The CDR3 runs 12 residues. The CDR3 DNA sequence: TGCGCCCCGCCGGGGGTCACCTACGAGCAGTACTTC. It translates to CAPPGVTYEQYF.

To note about this clone: A much larger clone lies one base from this, so it may be a read error. Other DNA sequences in the sample encode the same CDR3. This chain uses TRBV5-1 with TRBJ2-7; D might be TRBD2 (6 bases). The V gene's germline CDR1 is SGHRS and CDR2 YFSETQ. Trimming cost V 0 bases and J 12 bases, with 19 bases left between them. This CDR3 has 14 residues. CDR3 sequence reads: CASSLGRDDVEGYF. The CDR3 DNA reads TGCGCCAGCAGCTTGGGGCGGGACGACGTCGAGGGGTACTTC.

V is TRBV6-4 and J is TRBJ2-6, with a possible D match to TRBD2 (6 bases). The V gene lost 10 bases and the J gene lost 2 bases, with 12 bases spanning the gap. This CDR3 spans 14 amino acids. Germline V gene lookup returns CDR1 MRHNA and CDR2 SNTAGT. The CDR3 DNA is TGTGCCACGAAAAGGGAGGCTGGGGCCAACGTCCTGACTTTC. It is translated as CATKREAGANVLTF.